This entry lists 30 T cell receptor beta chains sequenced from one sample in a study of OX40 agonist ivuxolimab in advanced cancers. The assay was immunoSEQ multiplex PCR, and TCRdb's table has in-frame clones only and misses some. Among some 40,000 clones listed, about 89% were seen once. The source material was CD4+ or CD8+ T cells sorted from blood, sampled in a trial of the OX40 agonist ivuxolimab. These receptors were taken from an adult with an advanced solid tumor such as melanoma, head and neck, liver or kidney cancer.

This clone was recorded once. This chain uses TRBV2 with TRBJ1-2; D possibly corresponds to TRBD1 (5 bases). The V and J ends lost 10 bases and 2 bases respectively, with 11 bases between them. Germline CDR1 is SNHLY and CDR2 is FYNNEI. The CDR3 spans 12 residues. The CDR3 bases are TGTGCCAAATCGGGGGGGAACTATGGCTACACCTTC. This encodes CAKSGGNYGYTF.

This chain links TRBV11-2 with TRBJ2-5, with no clear D. The J call may be in error: the DNA end matches TRBJ2-7 better. CDR3 length: 13 amino acids. CDR1 and CDR2 (germline): SGHAT, FQNNGV. The CDR3 DNA is TGTGCCAGCAGCTTAGACTTCTCCTACGAGCAGTACTTC. It specifies CASSLDFSYEQYF.

This clone was recorded only once. The chain has TRBV28 and TRBJ2-3; 10 nucleotides match TRBD2. Germline V gene lookup returns CDR1 MDHEN and CDR2 SYDVKM. V trimming: 3 bases; J trimming: 4 bases; junction bases outside the gene matches: 4. The CDR3 extends over 15 amino acids. The CDR3 sequence is CASSFLAGVADTQYF. Written as DNA, the CDR3 is TGTGCCAGCAGTTTCCTAGCGGGAGTTGCAGATACGCAGTATTTT. Full variable domain (remainder filled in from reference TRBV28 and TRBJ2-3): DVKVTQSSRYLVKRTGEKVFLECVQDMDHENMFWYRQDPGLGLRLIYFSYDVKMKEKGDIPEGYSVSREKKERFSLILESASTNQTSMYLCASSFLAGVADTQYFGPGTRLTVL.

The rearrangement links TRBV7-6 to TRBJ1-2; 10 bases fit TRBD1. Germline CDR1 is SGHVS and CDR2 is FNYEAQ. This CDR3 contains 16 residues. The V segment lost 5 bases and the J segment 8 bases; nucleotides outside the gene matches: 14. The CDR3 here is CASSRSRDRGSSGYTF. The CDR3 DNA is TGTGCCAGCAGCCGTTCCCGGGACAGGGGATCTAGCGGCTACACCTTC.

This clone was picked up one time. The V gene is TRBV27, the J gene TRBJ1-5; TRBD1 matches at 9 bases. Germline values: CDR1 MNHEY, CDR2 SMNVEV (reference sequence). CDR3 length: 15 amino acids. After removal of 6 bases from V and 2 bases from J, the junction contained 5 bases not matched to a gene. DNA for the CDR3: TGTGCCAGCAGACGGACAGGGGTCGGCAATCAGCCCCAGCATTTT. It encodes CASRRTGVGNQPQHF.

This rearrangement joins TRBV7-9 to TRBJ2-7, with D perhaps TRBD1 (6 bases). Germline V CDR1 and CDR2: SEHNR, FQNEAQ (reference sequence). V lost 6 bases and J lost 3, with 12 bases in between. This CDR3 spans 13 amino acids. This CDR3 reads CASSTGQFYEQYF. The CDR3, as DNA: TGTGCCAGCAGTACCGGACAGTTCTACGAGCAGTACTTC.

V gene TRBV19 combines with J gene TRBJ1-6, with TRBD1 identical over 10 bases. V lost 7 bases and J lost 14; bases outside the gene matches: 14. This CDR3 is 15 amino acids long. Germline V gives CDR1 LNHDA, CDR2 SQIVND (reference sequence). Here the CDR3 DNA reads TGTGCCAGTAACCCTCAGGGACAGGGGTATGAAGCCCTCCACTTT. Translation: CASNPQGQGYEALHF.

The chain is built from TRBV6-5 and TRBJ1-2, with D perhaps TRBD1 (5 bases). The CDR3 runs 11 residues. The V gene lost 8 bases and the J gene lost 7 bases, with 11 bases spanning the gap. Germline V gene lookup returns CDR1 MNHEY and CDR2 SVGAGI. The CDR3 protein is CASGGGAGYTF. DNA of the CDR3: TGTGCCAGCGGAGGAGGGGCTGGCTACACCTTC.

This chain connects TRBV12-5 to TRBJ1-5; D uncertain. From germline, CDR1 is LGHNT and CDR2 FRNRAP. CDR3 length: 13 amino acids. V lost 1 base, J lost 6 bases, and 7 bases lay in between. The CDR3 region is CASGLGVGQPQHF. The CDR3 DNA follows: TGTGCTAGTGGTTTGGGGGTCGGTCAGCCCCAGCATTTT.

The V and J genes are TRBV5-4 and TRBJ2-3; 8 bases match TRBD2. CDR3 length equals 15 residues. V dropped 2 bases and J dropped 1; count of bases not matched to a gene: 3. CDR1 is SGHNT, CDR2 YYREEE, per germline (reference sequence). CDR3 DNA sequence: TGTGCCAGCAGCTTAGGACTAGCTCGCACAGATACGCAGTATTTT. It encodes CASSLGLARTDTQYF.

The CDR3 is CASSDGANTGELFF. The CDR3 region has the DNA TGTGCCAGCAGTGACGGCGCGAACACCGGGGAGCTGTTTTTT. The chain has TRBV6-4 and TRBJ2-2, with D uncertain. Germline CDR1 is MRHNA and CDR2 is SNTAGT. With 2 bases removed from V and 0 bases from J, the gap between germline ends came to 4 bases. This CDR3 comprises 14 residues.

The CDR3 DNA reads as TGTGCCAGCAGTTTTCGCACTGGTCCGGGAGAGACCCAGTACTTC. Protein: CASSFRTGPGETQYF. The chain combines TRBV27 with TRBJ2-5, with D unclear. The CDR3 has 15 residues. The germline gives CDR1 MNHEY, CDR2 SMNVEV (reference sequence). Trimming stripped 3 bases from V and 4 bases from J, with 15 bases between.

V gene TRBV11-2 combines with J gene TRBJ2-1, with a tentative D call TRBD1 (5 bases). The germline V gene has CDR1 SGHAT and CDR2 FQNNGV. V was clipped by 1 base and J by 0 bases, with 10 bases between them. This CDR3 contains 16 residues. CDR3 DNA: TGTGCCAGCAGCTTAGCCCCCAGGGTCTCCTACAATGAGCAGTTCTTC. Its translation: CASSLAPRVSYNEQFF.

The rearrangement uses TRBV6-6 and TRBJ2-1; D unclear. Germline V lookup: CDR1 MNHNY, CDR2 SVGAGI (reference sequence). The V and J ends lost 2 bases and 10 bases respectively, with 9 bases between them. This CDR3 has 12 amino acids. The CDR3 here is CASSYRLLEQFF. The DNA for the CDR3 is TGTGCCAGCAGTTACAGGCTATTGGAGCAGTTCTTC.

V and J are TRBV5-6 and TRBJ2-5; no firm D call. Germline loops: CDR1 SGHDT, CDR2 YYEEEE. The CDR3 is 13 amino acids. V lost 1 base and J lost 4, with 8 bases in between. This chain's CDR3 is CASSLLPGETQYF. The CDR3 DNA is TGTGCCAGCAGCTTGCTTCCGGGAGAGACCCAGTACTTC.

This clone appeared a single time. The gene calls are TRBV5-8 and TRBJ1-1; D unclear. V was clipped by 2 bases and J by 4 bases, with 12 bases between them. The CDR3 covers 14 residues. Germline V gives CDR1 SGHTS, CDR2 YDEGEE. The CDR3 nucleotides are TGTGCCAGCAGCTTTGAAGTGATAACCACTGAAGCTTTCTTT. It codes for CASSFEVITTEAFF.

The V call is TRBV7-3, the J call TRBJ2-3; TRBD2 agrees at 11 bases. This CDR3 region has 16 residues. Trimming at V came to 6 bases and at J to 4 bases, leaving 9 bases not matched to a gene. The germline CDR1 and CDR2 sequences are SGHTA and FQGTGA. The CDR3 sequence: CASSQIAGGVADTQYF. Written as DNA, the CDR3 is TGTGCCAGCAGTCAGATAGCGGGAGGGGTCGCAGATACGCAGTATTTT.

The V gene is TRBV15, the J gene TRBJ2-7; 8 nucleotides match TRBD1. CDR1 and CDR2 from the germline V gene are LNHNV and YYDKDF (reference sequence). The CDR3 covers 14 residues. The junction had 6 bases not matched to a gene; V was cut back by 1 base and J by 7 bases. The CDR3 DNA sequence: TGTGCCACCAGCAGAGGGCAGGGGGCGCGGGAGCAGTACTTC. Residues: CATSRGQGAREQYF.

As to this clone: In the same sample, other DNA sequences code for this CDR3. The chain recombines TRBV25-1 with TRBJ2-5; maybe TRBD1 (6 bases). Per the germline V gene, CDR1 is MGHDK and CDR2 is SYGVNS. Trimming stripped 4 bases from V and 1 base from J, with 10 bases between. The CDR3 covers 14 residues. The CDR3 nucleotides are TGTGCCAGCAGTGTAAGAGGGGGCCAAGAGACCCAGTACTTC. The encoded protein is CASSVRGGQETQYF. The whole variable domain, remainder taken from reference TRBV25-1 and TRBJ2-5, is EADIYQTPRYLVIGTGKKITLECSQTMGHDKMYWYQQDPGMELHLIHYSYGVNSTEKGDLSSESTVSRIRTEHFPLTLESARPSHTSQYLCASSVRGGQETQYFGPGTRLLVL.

The chain carries TRBV2 and TRBJ2-5; 8 bases are shared with TRBD2. V trimming: 5 bases; J trimming: 4 bases; junction bases outside the gene matches: 6. The CDR3 runs to 14 residues. CDR1 is SNHLY and CDR2 is FYNNEI in the germline V gene. The DNA for the CDR3 is TGTGCCAGCAGTACAGCGGGAGAGGTAGAGACCCAGTACTTC. Translation gives CASSTAGEVETQYF.

The V gene is TRBV2, the J gene TRBJ2-7; perhaps D is TRBD1 or TRBD2 (5 bases each). The CDR3 runs 14 residues. V gave up 8 bases and J gave up 5 bases, with 19 bases separating them. Looked up from germline, CDR1 is SNHLY and CDR2 is FYNNEI. The CDR3 DNA is TGTGCCAGCTTGTACGGGACCTCTACGAACGAGCAGTACTTC. Protein sequence: CASLYGTSTNEQYF.

The V call is TRBV5-1, the J call TRBJ1-1; a possible D gene is TRBD1 (6 bases). Germline assignment: CDR1 SGHRS and CDR2 YFSETQ. Deletions cut 6 bases from V and 2 bases from J, with 14 bases between. The CDR3 sequence is 14 residues long. The CDR3 DNA reads as TGCGCCAGCACCCCGGGACAAGTCAACACTGAAGCTTTCTTT. This encodes CASTPGQVNTEAFF.

V gene TRBV5-4 combines with J gene TRBJ2-1; D uncertain. Trimming took off 4 bases at V and 7 bases at J, with 9 bases between the two ends. CDR1 SGHNT and CDR2 YYREEE come from the germline V gene (reference sequence). This CDR3 comprises 12 residues. CDR3 region: CASSSGGNEQFF. CDR3 nucleotides: TGTGCCAGCAGCAGTGGTGGGAATGAGCAGTTCTTC.

This rearrangement joins TRBV7-6 to TRBJ2-3; D uncertain. V gave up 5 bases and J gave up 0 bases, with 6 bases separating them. Germline V gene sequence: CDR1 SGHVS, CDR2 FNYEAQ. The CDR3 spans 13 residues. Written as DNA, the CDR3 is TGTGCCAGCAGCCTGGGTAGCACAGATACGCAGTATTTT. It yields the protein CASSLGSTDTQYF.

V usage is TRBV30 and J usage is TRBJ2-7, with D possibly matching TRBD2 (6 bases). There are 14 residues in the CDR3. Germline-derived CDR1 and CDR2 are GTSNPN and SVGIG (reference sequence). V gave up 0 bases and J gave up 1 base, with 10 bases separating them. The CDR3 loop is CAWSVGRLSYEQYF. Here the CDR3 DNA reads TGTGCCTGGAGTGTGGGGAGGCTTTCCTACGAGCAGTACTTC.

The V call is TRBV11-2, the J call TRBJ2-1; D might be TRBD2 (5 bases). This CDR3 comprises 16 residues. Germline CDR1 is SGHAT and CDR2 is FQNNGV. V lost 5 bases and J lost 0, with 14 bases in between. The CDR3 spells CASSPGGAYSYNEQFF. Here the CDR3 DNA reads TGTGCCAGCAGCCCCGGAGGCGCATACTCCTACAATGAGCAGTTCTTC. Together with reference TRBV11-2 and TRBJ2-1, the CDR3 gives the full variable domain: EAGVAQSPRYKIIEKRQSVAFWCNPISGHATLYWYQQILGQGPKLLIQFQNNGVVDDSQLPKDRFSAERLKGVDSTLKIQPAKLEDSAVYLCASSPGGAYSYNEQFFGPGTRLTVL.

The CDR3 bases are TGTGCCAGCAGTTTGTTAGCGGGGAGCTCCTACAATGAGCAGTTCTTC. Translated: CASSLLAGSSYNEQFF. The J gene is TRBJ2-1, the V gene TRBV27; 8 bases are shared with TRBD2. Losses at the gene ends were 3 bases for V and 0 bases for J; bases not matched to a gene: 4. CDR1 MNHEY and CDR2 SMNVEV come from the germline V gene (reference sequence). CDR3 length equals 16 residues.

This chain joins TRBV7-8 and TRBJ2-3; a possible D gene is TRBD1 (6 bases). Germline CDR1 SGHVS, CDR2 FQNEAQ. Trimming pared 5 bases from V and 0 bases from J, leaving 24 bases between. This CDR3 is 19 amino acids long. The CDR3 nucleotides read TGTGCCAGCAGCCCGCCCCCACAGGGTGGGATCGATAGCACAGATACGCAGTATTTT. Its protein is CASSPPPQGGIDSTDTQYF.

The chain couples TRBV19 to TRBJ2-1; the D is unclear. CDR3 length: 14 amino acids. The V gene's germline CDR1 is LNHDA and CDR2 SQIVND (reference sequence). Trimming pared 1 base from V and 3 bases from J, leaving 7 bases between. This CDR3 reads CASSIGGFYNEQFF. CDR3 DNA sequence: TGTGCCAGTAGTATAGGGGGTTTCTACAATGAGCAGTTCTTC.

The V call is TRBV6-5, the J call TRBJ2-5, with D maybe TRBD1 (6 bases). The CDR3 sequence is 13 residues long. Germline values: CDR1 MNHEY, CDR2 SVGAGI. The V end was cut by 6 bases, the J end by 7 bases, with 15 bases between. CDR3 in DNA: TGTGCCAGCAGCGGGCAGGGGAGAGGGACCCAGTACTTC. Translated, it gives CASSGQGRGTQYF.